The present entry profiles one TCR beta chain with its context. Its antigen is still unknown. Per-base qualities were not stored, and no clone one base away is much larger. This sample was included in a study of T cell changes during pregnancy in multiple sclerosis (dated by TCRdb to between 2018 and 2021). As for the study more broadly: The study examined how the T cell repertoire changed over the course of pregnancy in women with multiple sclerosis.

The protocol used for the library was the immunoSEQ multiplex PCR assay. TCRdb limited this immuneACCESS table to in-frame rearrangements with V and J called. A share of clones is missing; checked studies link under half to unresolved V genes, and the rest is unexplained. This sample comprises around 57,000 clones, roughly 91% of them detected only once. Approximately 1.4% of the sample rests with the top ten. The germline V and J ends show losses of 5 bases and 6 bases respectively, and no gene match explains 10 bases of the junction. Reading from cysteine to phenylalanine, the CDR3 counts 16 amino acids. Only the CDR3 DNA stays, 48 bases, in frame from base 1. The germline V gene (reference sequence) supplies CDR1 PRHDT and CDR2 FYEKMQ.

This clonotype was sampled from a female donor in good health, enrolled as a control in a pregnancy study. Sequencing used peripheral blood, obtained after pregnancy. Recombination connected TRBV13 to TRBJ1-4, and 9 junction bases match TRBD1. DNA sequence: TGTGCCAGCAGCCAAGGGTGGAGACAGGGGGATGAAAAACTGTTTTTT. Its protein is CASSQGWRQGDEKLFF. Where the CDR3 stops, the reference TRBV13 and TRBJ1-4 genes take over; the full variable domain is AAGVIQSPRHLIKEKRETATLKCYPIPRHDTVYWYQQGPGQDPQFLISFYEKMQSDKGSIPDRFSAQQFSDYHSELNMSSLELGDSALYFCASSQGWRQGDEKLFFGSGTQLSVL.